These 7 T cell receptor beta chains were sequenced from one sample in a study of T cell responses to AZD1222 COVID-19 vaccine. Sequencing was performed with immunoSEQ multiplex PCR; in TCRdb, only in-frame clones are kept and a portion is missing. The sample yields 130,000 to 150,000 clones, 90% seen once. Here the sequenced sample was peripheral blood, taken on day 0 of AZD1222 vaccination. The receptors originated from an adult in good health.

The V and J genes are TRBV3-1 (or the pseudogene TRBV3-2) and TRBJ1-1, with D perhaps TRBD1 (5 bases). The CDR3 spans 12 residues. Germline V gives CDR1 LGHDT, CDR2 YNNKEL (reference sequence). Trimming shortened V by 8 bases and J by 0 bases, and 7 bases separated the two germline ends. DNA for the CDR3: TGTGCCAGCGGGGGGGTGAACACTGAAGCTTTCTTT. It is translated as CASGGVNTEAFF.

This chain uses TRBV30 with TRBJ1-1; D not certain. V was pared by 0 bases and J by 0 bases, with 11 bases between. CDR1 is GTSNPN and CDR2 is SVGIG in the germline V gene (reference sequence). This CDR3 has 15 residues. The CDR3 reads CAWSVRTFVNTEAFF. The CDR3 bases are TGTGCCTGGAGTGTCCGTACTTTCGTGAACACTGAAGCTTTCTTT. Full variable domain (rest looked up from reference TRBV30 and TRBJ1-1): SQTIHQWPATLVQPVGSPLSLECTVEGTSNPNLYWYRQAAGRGLQLLFYSVGIGQISSEVPQNLSASRPQDRQFILSSKKLLLSDSGFYLCAWSVRTFVNTEAFFGQGTRLTVV.

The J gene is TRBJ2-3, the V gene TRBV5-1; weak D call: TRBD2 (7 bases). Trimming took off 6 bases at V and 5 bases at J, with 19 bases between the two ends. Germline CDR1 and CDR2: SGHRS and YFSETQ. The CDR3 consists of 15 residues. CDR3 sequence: CASNREGELLDTQYF. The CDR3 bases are TGCGCCAGCAATAGGGAGGGGGAGTTGCTAGATACGCAGTATTTT.

CDR3 region: CASSLGGTLETQYF. CDR3 sequence (DNA): TGTGCCAGCAGCTTAGGAGGCACTCTAGAGACCCAGTACTTC. This chain joins TRBV11-3 and TRBJ2-5; no reliable D call. The V end was cut by 1 base, the J end by 4 bases, with 10 bases between. Germline V CDR1 and CDR2: SGHNT, YENEEA. This CDR3 spans 14 amino acids.

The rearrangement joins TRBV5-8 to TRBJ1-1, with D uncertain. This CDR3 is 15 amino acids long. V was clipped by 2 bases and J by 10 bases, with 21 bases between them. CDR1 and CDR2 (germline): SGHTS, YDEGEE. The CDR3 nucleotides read TGTGCCAGCAGCTTTTGGCGACCGATAACCCTACCAGCTTTCTTT. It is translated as CASSFWRPITLPAFF.

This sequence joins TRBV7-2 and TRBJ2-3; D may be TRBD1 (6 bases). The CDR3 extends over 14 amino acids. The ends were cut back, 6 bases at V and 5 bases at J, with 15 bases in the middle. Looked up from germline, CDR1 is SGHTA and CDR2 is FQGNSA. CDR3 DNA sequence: TGTGCCAGCAGTATCGGGCAGGGGAAAGATACGCAGTATTTT. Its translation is CASSIGQGKDTQYF.

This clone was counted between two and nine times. CDR3 coding DNA: TGTGCCAGCAGTTACTGGACACGTACCGAGGCTTTCTTT. Translating gives CASSYWTRTEAFF. The chain recombines TRBV6-5 with TRBJ1-1, with a possible D match to TRBD1 (5 bases). Germline-derived CDR1 and CDR2 are MNHEY and SVGAGI. This CDR3 has 13 amino acids. The ends were cut back, 1 base at V and 11 bases at J, with 14 bases in the middle.